These 29 T cell receptor beta chains originate from one sample sequenced in a study of shared clonotypes between healthy human individuals. The data were produced by immunoSEQ multiplex PCR, yet TCRdb's version contains in-frame clones alone and is incomplete. The table has about 2.4 million clones, 90% to 95% seen once. The sequenced sample consisted of naive CD4+ T cells sorted from blood. Subset of the sample: CD45RA+ positively selected. The receptor source for this set is a man aged 18 to 30 in good health.

Notes on this clone: Within the sample, other DNA sequences also encode this same CDR3. This sequence joins TRBV5-1 and TRBJ2-3; D possibly corresponds to TRBD2 (5 bases). Trimming shortened V by 0 bases and J by 0 bases, and 8 bases separated the two germline ends. The CDR3 consists of 15 residues. Per the germline V gene, CDR1 is SGHRS and CDR2 is YFSETQ. CDR3 loop: CASSLVAGSTDTQYF. CDR3 in DNA: TGCGCCAGCAGCTTGGTCGCGGGTAGCACAGATACGCAGTATTTT.

This clone was seen just once. The chain carries TRBV9 and TRBJ2-2; D is undetermined. This CDR3 is built from 15 residues. The germline gives CDR1 SGDLS, CDR2 YYNGEE. The V end lost 0 bases, the J end lost 6 bases, and 12 bases lay between the germline ends. CDR3 amino acids: CASSVDPLTAGELFF. The CDR3 region has the DNA TGTGCCAGCAGCGTAGACCCTCTCACCGCCGGGGAGCTGTTTTTT.

V usage is TRBV11-2 and J usage is TRBJ2-5; 11 nucleotides line up with TRBD2. Trimming removed 5 bases from V and 2 bases from J; junction bases left unmatched: 16. Germline V gene data show CDR1 as SGHAT and CDR2 as FQNNGV. This CDR3 is 19 amino acids long. This chain's CDR3 is CASSRRSSGGPPRQETQYF. As DNA, the CDR3 is TGTGCCAGCAGCCGAAGGTCTAGCGGGGGGCCCCCACGTCAAGAGACCCAGTACTTC.

This clone has only one observation. This chain connects TRBV7-6 to TRBJ2-7, with D perhaps matching TRBD2 (6 bases). This CDR3 has 16 amino acids. Germline V gives CDR1 SGHVS, CDR2 FNYEAQ. Trimming stripped 1 base from V and 2 bases from J, with 15 bases between. In DNA form, the CDR3 reads TGTGCCAGCAGCTTAGAGGGGAGGACGCGCGCCTACGAGCAGTACTTC. This sequence encodes CASSLEGRTRAYEQYF.

V and J are TRBV5-6 and TRBJ2-2; D unclear. The CDR3 is 16 amino acids. Trimming took off 4 bases at V and 1 base at J, with 14 bases between the two ends. Germline V gene data show CDR1 as SGHDT and CDR2 as YYEEEE. In nucleotides, the CDR3 is TGTGCCAGCAGCCTCTCGATGTGGGGGAACACCGGGGAGCTGTTTTTT. Amino acid sequence: CASSLSMWGNTGELFF.

The chain carries TRBV27 and TRBJ1-2, with 8 positions matching TRBD1. V was pared by 6 bases and J by 4 bases, with 13 bases of the junction left unmatched. Germline V gene lookup returns CDR1 MNHEY and CDR2 SMNVEV (reference sequence). This CDR3 is built from 16 residues. CDR3 sequence (DNA): TGTGCCAGCAGCCAGACGCGGGACAGGCCGACCTATGGCTACACCTTC. Translation: CASSQTRDRPTYGYTF.

V is TRBV19 and J is TRBJ1-1; 8 bases match TRBD1. The CDR3 consists of 15 residues. V trimming: 4 bases; J trimming: 2 bases; junction bases outside the gene matches: 6. Per germline, CDR1 LNHDA and CDR2 SQIVND (reference sequence). The CDR3 reads CASSTGQGLNTEAFF. The CDR3 nucleotides are TGTGCCAGTAGTACCGGACAGGGTCTTAACACTGAAGCTTTCTTT. The full variable domain, rest sourced from reference TRBV19 and TRBJ1-1, is DGGITQSPKYLFRKEGQNVTLSCEQNLNHDAMYWYRQDPGQGLRLIYYSQIVNDFQKGDIAEGYSVSREKKESFPLTVTSAQKNPTAFYLCASSTGQGLNTEAFFGQGTRLTVV.

The V gene is TRBV5-1, the J gene TRBJ2-5; TRBD2 might be the D (5 bases). The germline V and J ends were trimmed by 4 bases and 4 bases, with 14 bases remaining between them. This CDR3 contains 14 residues. Per germline, CDR1 SGHRS and CDR2 YFSETQ. In nucleotides, the CDR3 is TGCGCCAGCAGCCCGGTCGGGGTTCTAGAGACCCAGTACTTC. This sequence encodes CASSPVGVLETQYF.

The chain is built from TRBV9 and TRBJ1-3; 8 positions match TRBD1. With V trimmed by 4 bases and J by 2 bases, 8 bases remained unmatched. Germline V gives CDR1 SGDLS, CDR2 YYNGEE. CDR3 length equals 16 residues. CDR3 bases: TGTGCCAGCAGCCGCACAGGGGGTAACACTGGAAACACCATATATTTT. It encodes CASSRTGGNTGNTIYF.

The gene calls are TRBV5-1 and TRBJ2-1, with 13 bases aligning to TRBD2. Germline V gene lookup returns CDR1 SGHRS and CDR2 YFSETQ. J gave up 5 bases and V 4 bases, and 9 bases lay outside the gene matches. This CDR3 is 17 amino acids long. Here the CDR3 DNA reads TGCGCCAGCAGCCCAACGGGACTAGCGGGGACTCACAATGAGCAGTTCTTC. This gives the protein CASSPTGLAGTHNEQFF.

As concerns this clone: Other DNA sequences from this sample encode an identical CDR3 as well. The V call is TRBV7-9, the J call TRBJ2-3, with TRBD2 matching 9 bases. Per the germline V gene, CDR1 is SEHNR and CDR2 is FQNEAQ (reference sequence). The CDR3 totals 15 residues. J lost 3 bases, V lost 4 bases, and 5 bases had no gene match. CDR3 amino acids: CASSYLAGGTDTQYF. CDR3 bases: TGTGCCAGCAGCTACCTGGCGGGAGGGACAGATACGCAGTATTTT.

Written as DNA, the CDR3 is TGTGCCAGCAGTGAAGCAGGGTTTATATCTGGAAACACCATATATTTT. It codes for CASSEAGFISGNTIYF. V is TRBV6-1 and J is TRBJ1-3; D unclear. The germline V and J ends were trimmed by 0 bases and 1 base, with 10 bases remaining between them. CDR1 is MNHNS, CDR2 SASEGT, per germline. This CDR3 contains 16 residues.

J is TRBJ2-3 and V is TRBV19; D is unclear. CDR3 length: 16 residues. Germline CDR1 and CDR2: LNHDA and SQIVND (reference sequence). Trimming took off 3 bases at V and 5 bases at J, with 18 bases between the two ends. CDR3 bases: TGTGCCAGTAGTATGGCGGCCACCGTGTATGGAGATACGCAGTATTTT. It is translated as CASSMAATVYGDTQYF.

V usage is TRBV10-3 and J usage is TRBJ1-1; possibly TRBD1 for D (6 bases). Between the trimmed V and J ends, which lost 10 bases and 7 bases, there was a span of 19 bases. The germline gives CDR1 ENHRY, CDR2 SYGVKD. The CDR3 has 13 amino acids. The CDR3: CATGGGFDDEAFF. As DNA, the CDR3 is TGTGCCACTGGGGGGGGCTTTGATGATGAAGCTTTCTTT.

The chain joins TRBV9 to TRBJ2-6; tentatively, D is TRBD2 (6 bases). The V end was cut by 0 bases, the J end by 0 bases, with 10 bases between. The CDR3 length is 17 residues. CDR1 is SGDLS, CDR2 YYNGEE, per germline. In DNA, the CDR3 is TGTGCCAGCAGCGTAGAGGGGAGGTTCTCTGGGGCCAACGTCCTGACTTTC. It encodes CASSVEGRFSGANVLTF.

The chain has TRBV27 and TRBJ1-1; 7 positions agree with TRBD1. CDR1 MNHEY and CDR2 SMNVEV come from the germline V gene (reference sequence). CDR3 length: 14 amino acids. J was trimmed by 5 bases and V by 5 bases; bases with no gene match: 8. The CDR3 region has the DNA TGTGCCAGCAGTATCCCACAGGGGAGTACTGAAGCTTTCTTT. Its translation is CASSIPQGSTEAFF.

This clone was detected only once. The chain is built from TRBV30 and TRBJ2-7; D may be TRBD1 (6 bases). Germline assignment: CDR1 GTSNPN and CDR2 SVGIG (reference sequence). V was trimmed by 0 bases and J by 3 bases, leaving 12 bases between them. The CDR3 spans 14 residues. CDR3 sequence: CAWSVGQGNYEQYF. Here the CDR3 DNA reads TGTGCCTGGAGTGTAGGGCAGGGGAACTACGAGCAGTACTTC.

This clone has a single count. Within the sample, other DNA sequences also encode this same CDR3. This sequence joins TRBV18 and TRBJ2-1; perhaps D is TRBD1 or TRBD2 (5 bases each). The CDR3 loop spans 15 amino acids. CDR1 is KGHSH, CDR2 LQKENI, per germline. Between the trimmed V and J ends, which lost 0 bases and 8 bases, there was a span of 14 bases. The CDR3 reads CASSPPGQGVDEQFF. In nucleotides, the CDR3 is TGTGCCAGCTCACCACCCGGCCAGGGAGTCGATGAGCAGTTCTTC. Supplemented by reference TRBV18 and TRBJ2-1, the full variable domain reads NAGVMQNPRHLVRRRGQEARLRCSPMKGHSHVYWYRQLPEEGLKFMVYLQKENIIDESGMPKERFSAEFPKEGPSILRIQQVVRGDSAAYFCASSPPGQGVDEQFFGPGTRLTVL.

The V gene is TRBV6-6, the J gene TRBJ1-1, with D unresolved. The V and J ends lost 5 bases and 0 bases respectively, with 13 bases between them. Germline lookup yields CDR1 MNHNY and CDR2 SVGAGI (reference sequence). CDR3 size: 15 residues. In DNA, the CDR3 is TGTGCCAGCAGTAACATTGTTCCCATGAACACTGAAGCTTTCTTT. This codes for CASSNIVPMNTEAFF.

This chain uses TRBV2 with TRBJ1-2, with D hard to call. Deletions cut 1 base from V and 6 bases from J, with 21 bases between. There are 17 residues in the CDR3. CDR1 and CDR2 (germline): SNHLY, FYNNEI. The CDR3 region is CASSEVPAKFGPNGYTF. As DNA, the CDR3 is TGTGCCAGCAGTGAAGTTCCCGCCAAATTTGGTCCCAATGGCTACACCTTC. The variable domain in full, with the rest retrieved from reference TRBV2 and TRBJ1-2, is EPEVTQTPSHQVTQMGQEVILRCVPISNHLYFYWYRQILGQKVEFLVSFYNNEISEKSEIFDDQFSVERPDGSNFTLKIRSTKLEDSAMYFCASSEVPAKFGPNGYTFGSGTRLTVV.

This clone was counted a single time. This chain connects TRBV4-1 to TRBJ1-2; D possibly corresponds to TRBD1 (5 bases). V lost 5 bases and J 4 bases, leaving 17 bases between the germline ends. Germline CDR1 reads MGHRA; CDR2 reads YSYEKL. The CDR3 is 15 amino acids. The CDR3 DNA reads as TGCGCCAGCAGCTCCCCCCGAGGACACTCCTATGGCTACACCTTC. Translating it yields CASSSPRGHSYGYTF.

About this clone itself: At the DNA level, this CDR3 is encoded by other sequences in the same sample as well. The chain carries TRBV14 and TRBJ2-1; TRBD2 agrees at 13 bases. The V gene end was trimmed by 4 bases and the J gene end by 7 bases; junction bases not matched to a gene: 4. The CDR3 loop spans 15 amino acids. Germline V gives CDR1 SGHDN, CDR2 FVKESK. The CDR3 is CASSPLAGGPNEQFF. The CDR3 region has the DNA TGTGCCAGCAGCCCACTAGCGGGAGGGCCGAATGAGCAGTTCTTC.

In the case of this clone: The same CDR3 arises from other DNA sequences in this sample as well. The chain couples TRBV19 to TRBJ1-2, with 9 nucleotides matching TRBD1. Germline CDR1 and CDR2: LNHDA and SQIVND (reference sequence). Unmatched junction bases numbered 1, after V lost 6 bases and J lost 2 bases. The CDR3 length is 13 residues. The CDR3 DNA reads as TGTGCCAGTAGGACAGGGGGGAACTATGGCTACACCTTC. It specifies CASRTGGNYGYTF. The variable domain in full, completed from reference TRBV19 and TRBJ1-2, reads DGGITQSPKYLFRKEGQNVTLSCEQNLNHDAMYWYRQDPGQGLRLIYYSQIVNDFQKGDIAEGYSVSREKKESFPLTVTSAQKNPTAFYLCASRTGGNYGYTFGSGTRLTVV.

This clone was counted between two and nine times. The genes are TRBV10-3 and TRBJ1-4; no firm D call. Trimming cost V 11 bases and J 7 bases, with 17 bases left between them. Germline CDR1 ENHRY, CDR2 SYGVKD. The CDR3 is 13 amino acids. The CDR3 DNA follows: TGTGCCGTTACCACGGGAAAGGGTGAAAAACTGTTTTTT. It translates to CAVTTGKGEKLFF.

The rearrangement joins TRBV14 to TRBJ2-5; weak D call: TRBD2 (5 bases). The CDR3 length is 16 residues. Germline V CDR1 and CDR2: SGHDN, FVKESK. V was pared by 5 bases and J by 5 bases, with 21 bases between. Written as DNA, the CDR3 is TGTGCCAGCAGCGTAGGACTCTTCGGCTCTCCTGAGACCCAGTACTTC. Protein: CASSVGLFGSPETQYF.

The chain uses TRBV4-3 and TRBJ2-2; tentative D call: TRBD2 (5 bases). The CDR3 runs to 17 residues. Germline V lookup: CDR1 LGHNA, CDR2 YSLEER. V was shortened by 3 bases and J by 6 bases, with 20 bases between the two germline ends. CDR3 sequence (DNA): TGCGCCAGCAGCCAGACATTAGCGATGAGGTTTGCCGGGGAGCTGTTTTTT. It specifies CASSQTLAMRFAGELFF.

This clone is a singleton in its sample. This chain connects TRBV4-1 to TRBJ2-7; TRBD2 matches at 10 bases. The CDR3 runs to 19 residues. The V segment lost 1 base and the J segment 4 bases; nucleotides outside the gene matches: 16. Germline V lookup: CDR1 MGHRA, CDR2 YSYEKL. Written as DNA, the CDR3 is TGCGCCAGCAGCCAAGCTCTCTGGCGCCTAGCGGGAGTTGAGTACGAGCAGTACTTC. Its protein product is CASSQALWRLAGVEYEQYF.

This chain connects TRBV7-2 to TRBJ1-6; D is possibly TRBD1 (6 bases). The germline V gene encodes CDR1 SGHTA and CDR2 FQGNSA. The CDR3 contains 16 residues. V was cut by 5 bases and J by 7 bases, with 18 bases left in between. The DNA of the CDR3 is TGTGCCAGCAGCCGCGAGGGGGGGCGGTTAAATTCACCCCTCCACTTT. Its protein is CASSREGGRLNSPLHF.

On this clone itself: At one end the junction does not follow the germline gene, possibly because of a read error. The chain uses TRBV30 and TRBJ2-7, with D possibly matching TRBD1 (6 bases). Per the germline V gene, CDR1 is GTSNPN and CDR2 is SVGIG (reference sequence). This CDR3 spans 11 amino acids. CDR3 in amino acids: CAWSVVGDIRF. Here the CDR3 DNA reads TGTGCCTGGAGTGTAGTGGGGGACATCCGGTTC.